Presented here are 3 T cell receptor beta chains from one specimen sequenced in a study of blood T cells in healthy people across ages. The authors ran a second PCR of about 7 to 11 cycles using a sample-barcoded 5' primer and a J-beta primer mix. MiXCR, applied by TCRdb to the 5' RACE reads, yields one record per CDR3 protein. This sample yields roughly 700,000 distinct CDR3 sequences, of which around 25% are seen a single time; 9.4% belongs to the top ten. The data also belong to a second study, concerning T cells of mothers and their children.

Sequenced input: blood. These receptors all come from a boy aged 5 to 17 in good health.

This clonotype has more than one count but fewer than ten. This chain joins TRBV7-2 and TRBJ2-1; 7 bases match TRBD2. CDR3 size: 16 residues. Germline trimming cut 1 base from V and 3 bases from J; bases unmatched to any gene: 6. Germline V lookup: CDR1 SGHTA, CDR2 FQGNSA. The CDR3 region is CASSLDNVAGYNEQFF. The CDR3 DNA sequence: TGTGCCAGCAGCTTAGATAATGTAGCGGGCTACAATGAGCAGTTCTTC.

This clonotype was seen more than once but under ten times. The genes are TRBV7-6 and TRBJ2-5, with unresolved D. Trimming removed 1 base from V and 5 bases from J, with 11 bases in between. The CDR3 consists of 14 residues. Germline V CDR1 and CDR2: SGHVS, FNYEAQ. The CDR3 reads CASSLDATSETQYF. The CDR3 nucleotides read TGTGCCAGCAGCTTAGATGCGACGTCTGAGACCCAGTACTTC.

This chain uses TRBV12-3 or TRBV12-4 with TRBJ1-4, with unresolved D. The germline V and J ends were trimmed by 7 bases and 0 bases, with 3 bases remaining between them. The CDR3 spans 12 residues. CDR3 protein: CASTATNEKLFF. CDR3 bases: TGTGCCAGCACGGCAACTAATGAAAAACTGTTTTTT.